This T cell receptor beta chain was sequenced in a study of cytomegalovirus exposure and HLA in healthy donors. This PCR relied on a set of 60 Vbeta primers and 13 Jbeta primers. Sequencing was performed with immunoSEQ multiplex PCR; in TCRdb, only in-frame clones are kept and a portion is missing. The sample has under 130,000 clones; 83% are singletons. The study's findings and limits: TCR beta V- and J-gene trimming was later associated with a missense DCLRE1C variant. Reportedly, fewer N-insertions than the approximately 680-donor mean appeared in an Asian-associated ancestry cluster in a later analysis.

Note on this clone: The antigen is not known.

The CDR3 contains 16 residues. V shed 4 bases, J shed 4 bases, and the junction held 8 bases outside the gene matches. Germline CDR1 is SGHRS and CDR2 is YFSETQ. V is TRBV5-1 and J is TRBJ2-2; TRBD2 agrees at 9 bases. Input material: PBMCs. The TCR sequence derives from a man younger than 30 in good health and CMV-seronegative. The CDR3 is CASSPLAGEGTGELFF. The CDR3 nucleotides read TGCGCCAGCAGCCCCTTAGCGGGAGAGGGCACCGGGGAGCTGTTTTTT.